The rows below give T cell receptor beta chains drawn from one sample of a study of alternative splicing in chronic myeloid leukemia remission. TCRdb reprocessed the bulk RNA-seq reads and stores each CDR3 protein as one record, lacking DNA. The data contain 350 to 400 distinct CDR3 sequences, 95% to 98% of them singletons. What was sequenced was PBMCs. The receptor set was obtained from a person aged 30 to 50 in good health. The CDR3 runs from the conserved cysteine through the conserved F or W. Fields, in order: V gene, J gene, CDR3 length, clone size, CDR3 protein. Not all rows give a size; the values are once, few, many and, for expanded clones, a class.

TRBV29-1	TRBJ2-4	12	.	CSVEGVGNIQYF
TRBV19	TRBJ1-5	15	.	CASSIDPGSNQPQHF
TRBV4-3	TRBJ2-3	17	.	CASSQEPAASSTDTQYF
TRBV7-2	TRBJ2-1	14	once	CASSRTSGRNEQFF
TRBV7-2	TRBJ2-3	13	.	CASSNPSTDTQYF
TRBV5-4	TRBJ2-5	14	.	CASSLNRGPETQYF
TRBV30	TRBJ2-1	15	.	CAWRGGTGFYNEQFF
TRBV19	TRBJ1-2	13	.	CASSLQGFYGYTF
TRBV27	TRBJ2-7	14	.	CASSPGTGGYEQYF
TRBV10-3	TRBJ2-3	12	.	CAISESQRAQYF
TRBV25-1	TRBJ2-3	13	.	CASNGMSTDTQYF
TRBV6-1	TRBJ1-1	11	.	CASSLFTEAFF
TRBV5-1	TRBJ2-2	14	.	CASSVTGNTGELFF
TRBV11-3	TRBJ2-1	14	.	CASSLTNGGNEQFF
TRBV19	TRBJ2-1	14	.	CASSIGGSYNEQFF
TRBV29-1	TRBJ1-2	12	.	CTTLQGSYGYTF